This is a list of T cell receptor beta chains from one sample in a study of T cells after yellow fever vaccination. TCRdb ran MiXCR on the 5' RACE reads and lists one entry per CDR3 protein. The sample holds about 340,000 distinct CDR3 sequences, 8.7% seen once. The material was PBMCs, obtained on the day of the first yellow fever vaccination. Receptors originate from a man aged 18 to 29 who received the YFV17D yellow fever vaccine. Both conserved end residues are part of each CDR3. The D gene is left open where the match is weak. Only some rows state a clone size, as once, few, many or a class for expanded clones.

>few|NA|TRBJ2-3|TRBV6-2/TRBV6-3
CASSYSARVTDTQYF
TGTGCCAGCAGTTACTCCGCCAGGGTGACAGATACGCAGTATTTT
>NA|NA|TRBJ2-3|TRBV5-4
CASSDLATDTQYF
TGTGCCAGCAGCGACCTGGCCACTGATACGCAGTATTTT
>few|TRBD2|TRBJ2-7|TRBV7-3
CASSPAGGTLYEQYF
TGTGCCAGCAGCCCGGCGGGGGGGACCCTCTACGAGCAGTACTTC
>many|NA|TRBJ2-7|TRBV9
CASGQGGPSYEQYF
TGTGCCAGCGGCCAAGGTGGTCCTTCTTACGAGCAGTACTTC
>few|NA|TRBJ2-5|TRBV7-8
CASSLDLYQETQYF
TGTGCCAGCAGCTTAGATCTGTACCAAGAGACCCAGTACTTC
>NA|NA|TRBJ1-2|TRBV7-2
CASSPPPNTNGYTF
TGTGCCAGCAGCCCCCCTCCCAATACGAACGGCTACACCTTC
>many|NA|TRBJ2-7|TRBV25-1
CASSEYVEQYF
TGTGCCAGCAGTGAATATGTCGAGCAGTACTTC
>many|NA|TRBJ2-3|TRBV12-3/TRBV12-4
CASRIAATDTQYF
TGTGCCAGCAGGATTGCGGCGACAGATACGCAGTATTTT
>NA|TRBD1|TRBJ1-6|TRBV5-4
CASSLEQGDLHF
TGTGCCAGCAGCTTGGAGCAGGGGGACCTCCACTTT
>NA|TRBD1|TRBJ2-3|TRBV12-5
CASGLVQGWDTQYF
TGTGCTAGTGGTTTGGTACAGGGGTGGGATACGCAGTATTTT